Below, 20 T cell receptor beta chains from the same sample are listed, as sequenced in a study of T cell repertoires in cytomegalovirus infection. Via MiXCR, TCRdb re-called the reads, giving one row per CDR3 protein. The sample carries around 530,000 distinct CDR3 sequences, about 30% recorded once. The sequencing sample was made of PBMCs. The origin of the receptors is a human donor in good health (CMV status not recorded). Some clones in this sample may be carry-over from other donors' samples.

This clonotype came up a few times. The V call is TRBV7-2, the J call TRBJ2-4; 7 nucleotides match TRBD2. The CDR3 contains 14 residues. The germline V gene has CDR1 SGHTA and CDR2 FQGNSA. Unmatched junction bases numbered 8, after V lost 5 bases and J lost 7 bases. CDR3 DNA sequence: TGTGCCAGCAGCCGCGGGTTGGGGGGGAACATTCAGTACTTC. Amino acids: CASSRGLGGNIQYF.

The chain carries TRBV6-5 and TRBJ2-3, with D maybe TRBD2 (7 bases). The length of the CDR3 is 15 residues. Deletions cut 10 bases from V and 4 bases from J, with 21 bases between. In germline, CDR1 is MNHEY, CDR2 SVGAGI. The CDR3 DNA follows: TGTGCCACCAAGGGGGGGGGCTGGCGGGCAGATACGCAGTATTTT. Amino acid sequence: CATKGGGWRADTQYF.

This sequence joins TRBV10-2 and TRBJ2-5, with D perhaps TRBD1 (6 bases). The V gene's germline CDR1 is WSHSY and CDR2 SAAADI. The V end lost 6 bases, the J end lost 2 bases, and 13 bases lay between the germline ends. The CDR3 length is 14 residues. The CDR3 DNA reads as TGCGCCAGCAGCGACCTGACAGGTCAAGAGACCCAGTACTTC. Translation: CASSDLTGQETQYF.

This clonotype was detected ten times or more. V and J are TRBV7-6 and TRBJ2-4, with 9 positions matching TRBD2. Germline values: CDR1 SGHVS, CDR2 FNYEAQ. This CDR3 has 16 amino acids. Trimming took 4 bases from V and 7 from J; bases not matched to a gene: 11. CDR3 bases: TGTGCCAGCAGCTCCCCGCGGGGGGCGGGGGGGAACATTCAGTACTTC. Amino acid sequence: CASSSPRGAGGNIQYF. Together with reference TRBV7-6 and TRBJ2-4, the CDR3 gives the full variable domain: GAGVSQSPRYKVTKRGQDVALRCDPISGHVSLYWYRQALGQGPEFLTYFNYEAQQDKSGLPNDRFSAERPEGSISTLTIQRTEQRDSAMYRCASSSPRGAGGNIQYFGAGTRLSVL.

This clonotype was detected a few times. The chain joins TRBV27 to TRBJ2-7; 10 nucleotides line up with TRBD1. The length of the CDR3 is 15 residues. Germline lookup yields CDR1 MNHEY and CDR2 SMNVEV (reference sequence). Trimming took 4 bases from V and 2 from J; bases not matched to a gene: 5. In DNA, the CDR3 is TGTGCCAGCAGTTCTCCGGGACAGGGGACCTACGAGCAGTACTTC. Translated: CASSSPGQGTYEQYF.

CDR3 in amino acids: CASSSPPGEMNTEAFF. Written as DNA, the CDR3 is TGTGCCAGCAGTTCCCCGCCAGGGGAAATGAACACTGAAGCTTTCTTT. The chain links TRBV12-3 or TRBV12-4 to TRBJ1-1, with D tentatively TRBD1 (6 bases). V gave up 4 bases and J gave up 0 bases, with 15 bases separating them. CDR3 length equals 16 residues.

The chain is built from TRBV12-3 or TRBV12-4 and TRBJ1-1; TRBD1 matches at 8 bases. The CDR3 loop spans 14 amino acids. Germline trimming cut 4 bases from V and 1 base from J; bases unmatched to any gene: 2. Written as DNA, the CDR3 is TGTGCCAGCAGTTGGGGACAGGCGAACACTGAAGCTTTCTTT. Translated, it gives CASSWGQANTEAFF.

The CDR3 loop reads CASSGRPSSGANVLTF. The CDR3 region has the DNA TGTGCCAGCAGTGGGAGACCGAGCTCTGGGGCCAACGTCCTGACTTTC. This chain links TRBV6-1 with TRBJ2-6, with D unresolved. The V gene lost 4 bases and the J gene lost 0 bases, with 10 bases spanning the gap. Germline CDR1 and CDR2: MNHNS and SASEGT. The CDR3 has 16 residues.

This clonotype was picked up a small number of times. V and J are TRBV10-3 and TRBJ2-1; the match to TRBD2 covers 8 bases. The J segment lost 4 bases and the V segment lost 3 bases, leaving 5 bases of the junction unmatched. From germline, CDR1 is ENHRY and CDR2 SYGVKD. The CDR3 runs 15 residues. The CDR3 coding sequence is TGTGCCATCAGTGATTTGGGACTAGGATACAATGAGCAGTTCTTC. Translated: CAISDLGLGYNEQFF.

This clonotype came up a few times. In DNA, the CDR3 is TGTGCCAGCAGTTACGACGTGACTAGGGTCAATGAGCAGTTCTTC. It codes for CASSYDVTRVNEQFF. The J gene is TRBJ2-1, the V gene TRBV6-5; D might be TRBD2 (6 bases). The CDR3 is 15 residues long. Trimming removed 2 bases from V and 6 bases from J, with 14 bases in between. Germline V lookup: CDR1 MNHEY, CDR2 SVGAGI.

This clonotype was detected only a few times. The chain couples TRBV6-6 to TRBJ2-1; D unclear. The CDR3 extends over 16 amino acids. The germline gives CDR1 MNHNY, CDR2 SVGAGI (reference sequence). The V gene lost 2 bases and the J gene lost 0 bases, with 11 bases spanning the gap. The CDR3 DNA reads as TGTGCCAGCAGTTACAGTACCCAAAGCTCCTACAATGAGCAGTTCTTC. It translates to CASSYSTQSSYNEQFF.

This clonotype was found a few times. The chain uses TRBV7-9 and TRBJ1-1; D gene unclear. CDR3 length equals 14 residues. Looked up from germline, CDR1 is SEHNR and CDR2 is FQNEAQ (reference sequence). V dropped 5 bases and J dropped 7 bases, with 17 bases sitting between them. The CDR3 DNA reads as TGTGCCAGCAGCCTAACGGCAGCTTCGGGTGAAGCTTTCTTT. Protein: CASSLTAASGEAFF.

This clonotype was seen ten or more times. The rearrangement links TRBV12-3 or TRBV12-4 to TRBJ2-7, with no clear D. The CDR3 consists of 12 residues. V lost 8 bases to trimming and J lost 0 bases, with 8 bases between them. CDR3 in amino acids: CASRSSSYEQYF. The CDR3, as DNA: TGTGCCAGCCGCAGTTCCTCCTACGAGCAGTACTTC.

This chain uses TRBV5-5 with TRBJ1-6, with 9 bases matching TRBD1. This CDR3 has 15 amino acids. With V trimmed by 1 base and J by 7 bases, 3 bases remained unmatched. Per the germline V gene, CDR1 is SGHKS and CDR2 is YYEKEE (reference sequence). The CDR3 DNA reads as TGTGCCAGCAGCTTGCAGGGACAGGGAAATTCACCCCTCCACTTT. This translates into CASSLQGQGNSPLHF.

The V and J genes are TRBV3-1 and TRBJ2-7, with 8 bases identical to TRBD2. The V gene's germline CDR1 is LGHDT and CDR2 YNNKEL (reference sequence). V trimming: 0 bases; J trimming: 2 bases; junction bases outside the gene matches: 6. The CDR3 is made up of 16 amino acids. The CDR3 nucleotides are TGTGCCAGCAGCCAAGATCACGGAGCGGGAGCCTACGAGCAGTACTTC. Translation gives CASSQDHGAGAYEQYF.

This clonotype was detected many times. The rearrangement joins TRBV7-2 to TRBJ2-3; unclear D gene. The V and J ends lost 5 bases and 2 bases respectively, with 8 bases between them. The CDR3 is 13 amino acids. Germline loops: CDR1 SGHTA, CDR2 FQGNSA. CDR3 DNA: TGTGCCAGCAGCCTGGGCCACACAGATACGCAGTATTTT. It translates to CASSLGHTDTQYF.

This clonotype was picked up a small number of times. V gene TRBV6-5 combines with J gene TRBJ1-5, with D maybe TRBD1 (5 bases). Germline V gene sequence: CDR1 MNHEY, CDR2 SVGAGI. CDR3 length: 14 residues. The V gene lost 0 bases and the J gene lost 10 bases, with 13 bases spanning the gap. The CDR3 DNA follows: TGTGCCAGCAGTTACTCTCGGACGGGGGGACCCCAGCATTTT. This sequence encodes CASSYSRTGGPQHF.

V gene TRBV12-3 or TRBV12-4 combines with J gene TRBJ2-5, with 9 bases that match TRBD2. V shed 6 bases, J shed 3 bases, and the junction held 2 bases outside the gene matches. This CDR3 spans 13 amino acids. CDR3 coding DNA: TGTGCCAGCAGAGTAGCGGGAGAAGAGACCCAGTACTTC. It specifies CASRVAGEETQYF.

This clonotype appeared a few times. For the CDR3, the DNA is TGTGCCAGCAGCTTCTTCGTCGGGACTCATAGCTCCTACAATGAGCAGTTCTTC. Its protein is CASSFFVGTHSSYNEQFF. This rearrangement joins TRBV7-9 to TRBJ2-1; tentative D call: TRBD2 (6 bases). V was shortened by 3 bases and J by 0 bases, with 18 bases between the two germline ends. From germline, CDR1 is SEHNR and CDR2 FQNEAQ (reference sequence). This CDR3 spans 18 amino acids.

This clonotype was seen more than once but under ten times. The CDR3 DNA sequence: TGCGCCAGCAGCCAAGATACCAGGGGAGATACGCAGTATTTT. Translation: CASSQDTRGDTQYF. This chain connects TRBV4-3 to TRBJ2-3; D possibly corresponds to TRBD1 (6 bases). The germline gives CDR1 LGHNA, CDR2 YSLEER. The CDR3 is made up of 14 amino acids. The V end was cut by 0 bases, the J end by 5 bases, with 9 bases between.